This paragraph reports one TCR beta chain. Its antigen is unknown. One junction end does not reproduce the germline sequence, and a read error may be involved. These data originate in a study of glioma-infiltrating T cells. The length of the CDR3 is 15 residues. CDR1 is KGHSH and CDR2 is LQKENI in the germline V gene. Findings of the study overall: Non-neoplastic patients had below-expected tissue-blood divergence, while all gliomas exceeded expectation. Tissue and blood shared very few CDR3 sequences.

Amplification of TCR alpha and beta CDR3 regions from RNA used iRepertoire nested multiplex PCR. Tissue mRNA or PBMC total RNA, roughly 100-400 ng, went into one-step reverse transcription and amplification. TCRdb independently ran MiXCR on the multiplex PCR reads; one entry per CDR3 protein. Counted here are 20,000 to 25,000 distinct CDR3 sequences, roughly 25% occurring once; the ten biggest clones make up around 13%. The sample was glioma tissue, nonneoplastic brain tissue, or PBMCs (not recorded which). The chain couples TRBV18 to TRBJ1-1; no definite D call. This TCR was sampled from a human donor with low-grade glioma or glioblastoma, undergoing nonglioma brain surgery, or in good health (not recorded which). CDR3 coding DNA: TGTGCCAGCTCACCCCCCGGAGGAGGGAACACTGAAGATTTCTTT. Protein: CASSPPGGGNTEDFF.